This TCR beta chain emerged from a study of blood T cell repertoires in COVID-19. Looking at the study overall: The study drew acute and convalescent COVID-19 samples from the United States, Italy and Spain.

Measured with immunoSEQ multiplex PCR; TCRdb has only the in-frame clones, and not every one. The sample lists 110,000 or so clones; 80% were seen once. The CDR3 loop spans 14 amino acids. With 3 bases clipped from V and 7 bases from J, the junction kept 5 bases outside the gene matches. Germline V gives CDR1 KGHDR, CDR2 SFDVKD. The specimen sequenced was peripheral blood. The J gene is TRBJ1-2, the V gene TRBV24-1; 9 bases are shared with TRBD1. The clonotype was recovered from a human donor in a cohort sampled during active or convalescent COVID-19. CDR3 coding DNA: TGTGCCACCAGTGATCCACAGGGGGCTAGTGGCTACACCTTC. Translation gives CATSDPQGASGYTF.